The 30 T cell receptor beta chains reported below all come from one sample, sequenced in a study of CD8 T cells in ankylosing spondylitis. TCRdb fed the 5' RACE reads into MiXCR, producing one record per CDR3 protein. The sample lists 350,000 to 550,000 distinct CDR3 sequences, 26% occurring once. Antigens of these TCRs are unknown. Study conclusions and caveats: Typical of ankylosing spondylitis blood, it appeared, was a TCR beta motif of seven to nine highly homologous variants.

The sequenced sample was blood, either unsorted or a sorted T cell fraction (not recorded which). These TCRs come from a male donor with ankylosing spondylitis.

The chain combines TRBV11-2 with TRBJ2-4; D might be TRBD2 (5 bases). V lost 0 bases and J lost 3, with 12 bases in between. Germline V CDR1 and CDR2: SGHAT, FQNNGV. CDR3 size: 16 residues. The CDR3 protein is CASSLEVEDGKNIQYF. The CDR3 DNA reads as TGTGCCAGCAGCTTAGAAGTGGAGGACGGCAAAAACATTCAGTACTTC.

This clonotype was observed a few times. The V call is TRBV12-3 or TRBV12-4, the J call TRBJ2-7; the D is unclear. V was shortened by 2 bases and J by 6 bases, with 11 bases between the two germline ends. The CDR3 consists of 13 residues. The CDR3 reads CASSLHHTPEQYF. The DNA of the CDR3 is TGTGCCAGCAGTTTACATCATACCCCCGAGCAGTACTTC.

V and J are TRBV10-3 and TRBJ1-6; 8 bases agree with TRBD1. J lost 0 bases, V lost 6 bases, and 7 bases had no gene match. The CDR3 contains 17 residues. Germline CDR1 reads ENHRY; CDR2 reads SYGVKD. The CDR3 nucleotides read TGTGCCATCAGCCCCCGGGACAGGAGCTCCTATAATTCACCCCTCCACTTT. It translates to CAISPRDRSSYNSPLHF.

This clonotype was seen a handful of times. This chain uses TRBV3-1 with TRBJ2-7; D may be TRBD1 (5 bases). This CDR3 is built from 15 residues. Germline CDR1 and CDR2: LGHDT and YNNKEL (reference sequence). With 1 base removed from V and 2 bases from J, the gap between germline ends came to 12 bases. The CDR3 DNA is TGTGCCAGCAGCCAAGTTTTCCAAGGGGCCTACGAGCAGTACTTC. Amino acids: CASSQVFQGAYEQYF.

CDR3 region: CASSSKREWEQYV. The DNA of the CDR3 is TGTGCCAGCAGCTCCAAGCGGGAGTGGGAGCAGTACGTC. The V call is TRBV7-7, the J call TRBJ2-7; 8 bases align to TRBD2. J lost 7 bases, V lost 4 bases, and 6 bases had no gene match. CDR3 length equals 13 residues. Germline V gives CDR1 SSHAT, CDR2 FNYEAQ (reference sequence).

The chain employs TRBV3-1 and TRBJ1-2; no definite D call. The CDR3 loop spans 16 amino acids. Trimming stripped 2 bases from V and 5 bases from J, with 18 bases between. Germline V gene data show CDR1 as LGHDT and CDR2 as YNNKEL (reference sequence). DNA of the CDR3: TGTGCCAGCAGCCAACGAGCGGGAGCGAGTAGTTATGGCTACACCTTC. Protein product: CASSQRAGASSYGYTF.

CDR3 sequence: CAGRDTQYF. In DNA, the CDR3 is TGTGCCGGCCGAGATACGCAGTATTTT. This sequence joins TRBV27 and TRBJ2-3; D not certain. This CDR3 is built from 9 residues. CDR1 and CDR2 (germline): MNHEY, SMNVEV (reference sequence). V was pared by 11 bases and J by 5 bases, with 5 bases between.

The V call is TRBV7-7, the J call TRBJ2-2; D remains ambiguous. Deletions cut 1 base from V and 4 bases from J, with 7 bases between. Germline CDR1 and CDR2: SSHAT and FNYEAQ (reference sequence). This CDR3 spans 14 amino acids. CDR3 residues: CASSLDHITGELFF. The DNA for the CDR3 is TGTGCCAGCAGCTTAGATCATATCACCGGGGAGCTGTTTTTT.

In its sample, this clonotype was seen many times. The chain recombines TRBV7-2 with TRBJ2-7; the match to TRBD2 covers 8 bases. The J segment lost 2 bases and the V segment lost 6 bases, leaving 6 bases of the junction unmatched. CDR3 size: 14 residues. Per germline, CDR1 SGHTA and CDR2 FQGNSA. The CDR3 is CASSKIAGTYEQYF. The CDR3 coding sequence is TGTGCCAGCAGTAAAATAGCGGGAACCTACGAGCAGTACTTC.

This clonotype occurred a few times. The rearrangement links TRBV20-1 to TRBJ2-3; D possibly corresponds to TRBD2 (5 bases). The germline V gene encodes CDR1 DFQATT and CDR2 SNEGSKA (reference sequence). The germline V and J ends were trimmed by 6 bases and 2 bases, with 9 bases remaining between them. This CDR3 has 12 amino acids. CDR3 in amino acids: CSAGGPTDTQYF. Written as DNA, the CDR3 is TGCAGTGCCGGAGGACCCACAGATACGCAGTATTTT.

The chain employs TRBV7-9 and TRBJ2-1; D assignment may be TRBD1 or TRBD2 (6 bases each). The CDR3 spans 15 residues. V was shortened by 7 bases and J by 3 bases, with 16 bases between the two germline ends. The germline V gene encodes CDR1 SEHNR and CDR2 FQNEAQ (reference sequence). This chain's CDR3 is CASTLTGARYNEQFF. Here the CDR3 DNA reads TGTGCCAGCACCTTGACGGGGGCCCGCTACAATGAGCAGTTCTTC.

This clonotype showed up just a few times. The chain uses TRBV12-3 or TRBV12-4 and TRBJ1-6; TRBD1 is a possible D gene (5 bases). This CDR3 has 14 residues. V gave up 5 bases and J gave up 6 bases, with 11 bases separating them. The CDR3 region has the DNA TGTGCCAGCAGTCCACAGGTCATTAATTCACCCCTCCACTTT. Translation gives CASSPQVINSPLHF.

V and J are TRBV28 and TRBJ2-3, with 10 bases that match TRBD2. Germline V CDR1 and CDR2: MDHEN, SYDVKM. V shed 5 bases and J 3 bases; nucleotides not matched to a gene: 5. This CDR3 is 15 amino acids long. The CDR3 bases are TGTGCCAGCAGTCAGCGGGAGGGCCTGACAGATACGCAGTATTTT. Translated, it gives CASSQREGLTDTQYF.

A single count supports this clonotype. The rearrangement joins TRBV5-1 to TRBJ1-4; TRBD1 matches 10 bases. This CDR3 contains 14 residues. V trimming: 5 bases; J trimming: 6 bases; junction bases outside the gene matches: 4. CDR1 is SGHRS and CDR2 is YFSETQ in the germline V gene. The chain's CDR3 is CASRPGTGDEKLFF. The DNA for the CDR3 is TGCGCCAGCAGGCCCGGGACAGGGGATGAAAAACTGTTTTTT.

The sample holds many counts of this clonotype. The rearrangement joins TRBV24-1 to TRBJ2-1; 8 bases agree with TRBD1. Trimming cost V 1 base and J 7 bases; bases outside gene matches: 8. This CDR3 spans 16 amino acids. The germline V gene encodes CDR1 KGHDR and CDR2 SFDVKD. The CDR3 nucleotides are TGTGCCACCAGTGATTTCGGACAGGGTCATGGGAATGAGCAGTTCTTC. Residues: CATSDFGQGHGNEQFF.

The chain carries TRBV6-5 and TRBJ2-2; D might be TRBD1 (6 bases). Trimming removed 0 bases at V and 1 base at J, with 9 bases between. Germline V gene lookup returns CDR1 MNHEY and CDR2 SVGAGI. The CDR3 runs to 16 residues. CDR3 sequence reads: CASSYSYRENTGELFF. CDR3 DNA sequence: TGTGCCAGCAGTTACTCGTACAGGGAGAACACCGGGGAGCTGTTTTTT.

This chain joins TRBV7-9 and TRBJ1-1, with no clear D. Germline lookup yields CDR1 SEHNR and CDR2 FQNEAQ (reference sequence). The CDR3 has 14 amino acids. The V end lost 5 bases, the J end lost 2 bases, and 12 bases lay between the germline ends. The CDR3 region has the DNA TGTGCCAGCAGCGAAGAGGAGGTAAACACTGAAGCTTTCTTT. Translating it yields CASSEEEVNTEAFF.

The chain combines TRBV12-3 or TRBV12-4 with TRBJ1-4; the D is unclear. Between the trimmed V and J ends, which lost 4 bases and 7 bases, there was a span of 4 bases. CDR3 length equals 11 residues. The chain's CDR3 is CASSSGEKLFF. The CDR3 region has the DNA TGTGCCAGCAGTTCGGGTGAAAAACTGTTTTTT.

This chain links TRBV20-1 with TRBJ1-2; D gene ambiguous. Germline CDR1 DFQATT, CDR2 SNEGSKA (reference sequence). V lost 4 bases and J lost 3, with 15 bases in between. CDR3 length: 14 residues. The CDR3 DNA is TGCAGTGCTACAGGATCTGTCACGTACTATGGCTACACCTTC. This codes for CSATGSVTYYGYTF.

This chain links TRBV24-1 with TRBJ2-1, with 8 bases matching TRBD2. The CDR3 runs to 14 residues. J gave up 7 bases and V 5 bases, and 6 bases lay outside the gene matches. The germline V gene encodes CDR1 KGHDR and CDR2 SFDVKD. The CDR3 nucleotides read TGTGCCACCAGTGTAAGCGGGAGCTTAAATGAGCAGTTCTTC. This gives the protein CATSVSGSLNEQFF.

CDR3 sequence reads: CASSRSSNMNTEAFF. The CDR3 DNA reads as TGTGCCAGCTCCAGGTCCTCAAACATGAACACTGAAGCTTTCTTT. The rearrangement links TRBV6-1 to TRBJ1-1; no reliable D call. Germline lookup yields CDR1 MNHNS and CDR2 SASEGT. With 8 bases removed from V and 0 bases from J, the gap between germline ends came to 16 bases. The CDR3 is made up of 15 amino acids.

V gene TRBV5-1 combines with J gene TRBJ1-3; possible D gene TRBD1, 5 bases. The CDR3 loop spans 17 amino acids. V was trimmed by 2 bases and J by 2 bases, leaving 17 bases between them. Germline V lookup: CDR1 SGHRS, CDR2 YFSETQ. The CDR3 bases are TGCGCCAGCAGCTTCGGGTGGGGGGATCAAACTGGAAACACCATATATTTT. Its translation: CASSFGWGDQTGNTIYF.

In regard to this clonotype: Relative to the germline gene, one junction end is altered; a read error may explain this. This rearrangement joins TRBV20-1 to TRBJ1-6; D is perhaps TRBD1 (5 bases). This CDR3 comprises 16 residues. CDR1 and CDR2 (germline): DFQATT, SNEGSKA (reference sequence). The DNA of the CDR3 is TGCTGTGCATTCAGGGCAAGGAGCTCCTATAATTCACCCCTCCACTTT. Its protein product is CCAFRARSSYNSPLHF.

Written as DNA, the CDR3 is TGCGCCAGCAGCCAAGTCTGGACAGGGATTAGCAATCAGCCCCAGCATTTT. Amino acid sequence: CASSQVWTGISNQPQHF. The chain is built from TRBV4-1 and TRBJ1-5; the match to TRBD1 covers 8 bases. In germline, CDR1 is MGHRA, CDR2 YSYEKL. The trim removed 1 base at V and 0 bases at J, leaving 5 bases unmatched. CDR3 size: 17 residues.

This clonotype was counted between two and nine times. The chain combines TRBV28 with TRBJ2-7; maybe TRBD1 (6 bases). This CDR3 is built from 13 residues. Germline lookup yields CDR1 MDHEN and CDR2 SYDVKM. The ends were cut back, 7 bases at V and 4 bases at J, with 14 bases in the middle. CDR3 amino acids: CASNSDRTYEQYF. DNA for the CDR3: TGTGCCAGCAACTCCGACAGGACTTACGAGCAGTACTTC.

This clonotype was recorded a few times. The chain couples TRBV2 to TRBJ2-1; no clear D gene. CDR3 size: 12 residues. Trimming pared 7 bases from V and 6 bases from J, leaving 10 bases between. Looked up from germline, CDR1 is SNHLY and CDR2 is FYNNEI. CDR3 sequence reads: CASISLTNEQFF. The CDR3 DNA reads TGTGCCAGCATCTCCCTTACCAATGAGCAGTTCTTC.

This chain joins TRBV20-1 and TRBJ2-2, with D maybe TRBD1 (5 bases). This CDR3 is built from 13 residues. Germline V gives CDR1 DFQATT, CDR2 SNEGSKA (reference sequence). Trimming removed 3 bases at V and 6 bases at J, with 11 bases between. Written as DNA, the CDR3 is TGCAGTGCTAGTGCCAGGGCCGCCGGGGAGCTGTTTTTT. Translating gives CSASARAAGELFF.

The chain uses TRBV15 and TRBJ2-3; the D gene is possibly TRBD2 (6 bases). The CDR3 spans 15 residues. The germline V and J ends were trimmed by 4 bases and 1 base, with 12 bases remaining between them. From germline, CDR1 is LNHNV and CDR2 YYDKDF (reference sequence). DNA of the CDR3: TGTGCCACCAGCACCCGGGTAGCGGGCACAGATACGCAGTATTTT. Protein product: CATSTRVAGTDTQYF.

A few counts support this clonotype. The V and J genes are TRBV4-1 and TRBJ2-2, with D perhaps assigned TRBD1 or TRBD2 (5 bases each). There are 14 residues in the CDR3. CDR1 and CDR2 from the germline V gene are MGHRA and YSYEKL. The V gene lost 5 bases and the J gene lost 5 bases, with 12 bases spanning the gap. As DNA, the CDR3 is TGCGCCAGCAGCAACCGGGGCGGGACCGGGGAGCTGTTTTTT. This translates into CASSNRGGTGELFF.

The CDR3 loop reads CSAFSGRALGELFF. Here the CDR3 DNA reads TGCAGTGCTTTTAGCGGGAGGGCCTTAGGGGAGCTGTTTTTT. The V and J genes are TRBV20-1 and TRBJ2-2; the match to TRBD2 covers 11 bases. V shed 5 bases, J shed 8 bases, and the junction held 7 bases outside the gene matches. The CDR3 covers 14 residues. Germline V gene lookup returns CDR1 DFQATT and CDR2 SNEGSKA (reference sequence).